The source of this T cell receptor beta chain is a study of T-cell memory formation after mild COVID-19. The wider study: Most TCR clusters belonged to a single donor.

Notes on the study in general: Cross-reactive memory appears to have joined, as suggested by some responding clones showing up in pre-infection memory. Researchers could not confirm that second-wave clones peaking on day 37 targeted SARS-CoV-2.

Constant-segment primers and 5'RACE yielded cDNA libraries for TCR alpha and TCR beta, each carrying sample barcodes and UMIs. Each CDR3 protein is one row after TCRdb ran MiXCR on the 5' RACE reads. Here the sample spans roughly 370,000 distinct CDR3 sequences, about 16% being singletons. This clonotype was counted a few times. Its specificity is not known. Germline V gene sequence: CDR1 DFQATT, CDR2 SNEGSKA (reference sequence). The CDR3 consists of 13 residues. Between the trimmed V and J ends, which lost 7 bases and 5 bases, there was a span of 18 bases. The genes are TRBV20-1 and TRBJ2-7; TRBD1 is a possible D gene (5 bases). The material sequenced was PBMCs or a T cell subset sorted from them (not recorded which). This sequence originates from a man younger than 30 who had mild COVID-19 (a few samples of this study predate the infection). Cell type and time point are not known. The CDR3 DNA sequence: TGCAGTGGCCTAGGCCAGGGTTGGGACGAGCAGTACTTC. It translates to CSGLGQGWDEQYF.